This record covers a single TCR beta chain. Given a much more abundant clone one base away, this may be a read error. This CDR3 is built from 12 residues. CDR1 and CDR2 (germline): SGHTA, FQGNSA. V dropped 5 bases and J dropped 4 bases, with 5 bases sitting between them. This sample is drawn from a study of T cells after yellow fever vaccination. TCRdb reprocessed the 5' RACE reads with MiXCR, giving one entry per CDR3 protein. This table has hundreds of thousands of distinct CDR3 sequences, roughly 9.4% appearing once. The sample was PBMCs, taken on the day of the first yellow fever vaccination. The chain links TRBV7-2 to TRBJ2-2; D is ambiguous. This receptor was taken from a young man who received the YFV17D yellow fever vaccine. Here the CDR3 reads CASSAFTGELFF. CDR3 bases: TGTGCCAGCAGCGCCTTCACCGGGGAGCTGTTTTTT.